This T cell receptor beta chain was obtained from a study of T cell responses to AZD1222 COVID-19 vaccine. General observations from the study: The donor cohort was predominantly white British with a female majority, and clonal diversity may have been underestimated. Seropositive AZD1222 recipients at baseline numbered only six or seven.

About this clone: Its specificity is unknown.

Here immunoSEQ multiplex PCR was the method, and the copy in TCRdb shows in-frame clones only, minus some. The table lists roughly 110,000 clones, around 91% of them singletons. The ends lost 3 bases at V and 8 bases at J; junction bases unmatched: 8. CDR3 size: 15 residues. Germline V gene data show CDR1 as SGDLS and CDR2 as YYNGEE. The sample consisted of peripheral blood, taken on day 0 of AZD1222 vaccination. The receptor's source is an adult in good health. The chain carries TRBV9 and TRBJ2-1, with 10 bases lining up with TRBD1. CDR3 nucleotide sequence: TGTGCCAGCAGCGCCCAGGGGACAGGGGTTGATGAGCAGTTCTTC. Its translation is CASSAQGTGVDEQFF.